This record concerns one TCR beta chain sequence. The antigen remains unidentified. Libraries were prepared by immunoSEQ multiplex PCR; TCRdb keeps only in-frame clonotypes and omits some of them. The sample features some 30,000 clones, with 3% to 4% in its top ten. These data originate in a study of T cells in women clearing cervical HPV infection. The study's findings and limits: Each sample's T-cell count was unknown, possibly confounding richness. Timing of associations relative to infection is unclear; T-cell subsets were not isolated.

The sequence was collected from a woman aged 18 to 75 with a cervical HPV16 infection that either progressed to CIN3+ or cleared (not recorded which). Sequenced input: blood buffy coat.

CDR3 sequence: CASSQTNSYEQYF. CDR3 bases read: TGTGCCAGCTCACAAACAAACTCCTACGAG. The V call is TRBV18, the J call TRBJ2-7; D remains ambiguous. The missing CDR3 end, 3 residues past where the read stops, is filled in from the germline J gene. Germline values: CDR1 KGHSH, CDR2 LQKENI. Trimming removed 4 bases from V and 0 bases from J, with 7 bases in between. CDR3 length: 13 amino acids.